This TCR beta chain was found in a study of cytomegalovirus exposure and HLA in healthy donors. Notes on the study in general: Earlier findings revealed that most TCR beta V segments proved productive either about 87% or about 30% of the time.

About this clone itself: The antigen is not known.

This CDR3 contains 15 residues. In germline, CDR1 is MNHEY, CDR2 SVGAGI. Trimming took 5 bases from V and 5 from J; bases not matched to a gene: 9. The study ran its PCR with 60 Vbeta and 13 Jbeta primers. Study processing details: Unique TCR beta chains totaled roughly 81 million in a later count, with roughly 11 million of them shared. Profiling relied on immunoSEQ multiplex PCR, and the TCRdb table lists in-frame clones only, not all of them. That table gives V, J and clone size, and the DNA gave D and trimming. The sample comprises roughly 150,000 clones, roughly 68% of which are singletons, and more than 9% rests with the top ten.

This sequence originates from a man in his thirties or forties in good health and CMV-seropositive. The material sequenced was PBMCs. This chain connects TRBV6-5 to TRBJ2-7; 10 bases are shared with TRBD1. The DNA of the CDR3 is TGTGCCAGCAGTACTCCCGGACAGGGGGTAAACGAGCAGTACTTC. Protein sequence: CASSTPGQGVNEQYF.